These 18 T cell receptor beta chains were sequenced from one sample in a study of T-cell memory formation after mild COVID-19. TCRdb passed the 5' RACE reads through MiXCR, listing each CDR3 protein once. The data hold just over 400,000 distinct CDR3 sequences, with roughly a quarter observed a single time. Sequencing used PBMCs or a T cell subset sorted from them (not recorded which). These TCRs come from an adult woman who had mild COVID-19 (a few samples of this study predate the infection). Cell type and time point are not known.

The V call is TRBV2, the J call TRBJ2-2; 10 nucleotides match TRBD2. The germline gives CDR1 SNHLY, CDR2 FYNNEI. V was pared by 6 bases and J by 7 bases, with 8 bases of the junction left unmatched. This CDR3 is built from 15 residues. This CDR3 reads CASRVGAGGNGELFF. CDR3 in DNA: TGTGCCAGCAGAGTAGGAGCGGGGGGGAACGGGGAGCTGTTTTTT.

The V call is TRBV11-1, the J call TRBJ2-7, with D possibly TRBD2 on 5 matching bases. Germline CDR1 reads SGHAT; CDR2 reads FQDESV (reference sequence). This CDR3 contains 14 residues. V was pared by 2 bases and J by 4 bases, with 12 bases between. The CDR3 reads CASSLTGDYYEQYF. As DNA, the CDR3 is TGTGCCAGCAGCTTAACGGGCGACTATTACGAGCAGTACTTC.

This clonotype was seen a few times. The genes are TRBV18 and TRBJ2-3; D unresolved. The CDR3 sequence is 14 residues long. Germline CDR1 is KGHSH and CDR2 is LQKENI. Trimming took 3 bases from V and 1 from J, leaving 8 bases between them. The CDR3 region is CASSPSRGTDTQYF. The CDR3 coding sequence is TGTGCCAGCTCACCCTCACGGGGCACAGATACGCAGTATTTT.

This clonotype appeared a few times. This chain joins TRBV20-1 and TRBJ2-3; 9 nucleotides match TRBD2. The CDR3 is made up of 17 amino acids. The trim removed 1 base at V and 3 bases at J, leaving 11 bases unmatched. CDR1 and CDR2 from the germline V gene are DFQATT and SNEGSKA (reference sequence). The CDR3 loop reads CSARGSLAGLGTDTQYF. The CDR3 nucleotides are TGCAGTGCTAGAGGGTCCCTAGCGGGGCTCGGGACAGATACGCAGTATTTT.

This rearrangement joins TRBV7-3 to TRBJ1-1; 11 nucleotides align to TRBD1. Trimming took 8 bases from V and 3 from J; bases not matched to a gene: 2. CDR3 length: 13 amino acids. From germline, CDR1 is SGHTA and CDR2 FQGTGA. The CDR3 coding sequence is TGTGCCAGCGGACAGGGGGCTGACACTGAAGCTTTCTTT. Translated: CASGQGADTEAFF. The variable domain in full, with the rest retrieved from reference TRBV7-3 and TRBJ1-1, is GAGVSQTPSNKVTEKGKYVELRCDPISGHTALYWYRQSLGQGPEFLIYFQGTGAADDSGLPNDRFFAVRPEGSVSTLKIQRTERGDSAVYLCASGQGADTEAFFGQGTRLTVV.

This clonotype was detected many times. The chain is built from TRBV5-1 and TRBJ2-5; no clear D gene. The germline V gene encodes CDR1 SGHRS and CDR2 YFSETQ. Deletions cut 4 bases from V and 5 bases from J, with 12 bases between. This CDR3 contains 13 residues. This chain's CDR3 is CASSPGHVETQYF. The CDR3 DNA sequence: TGCGCCAGCAGCCCGGGCCACGTTGAGACCCAGTACTTC.

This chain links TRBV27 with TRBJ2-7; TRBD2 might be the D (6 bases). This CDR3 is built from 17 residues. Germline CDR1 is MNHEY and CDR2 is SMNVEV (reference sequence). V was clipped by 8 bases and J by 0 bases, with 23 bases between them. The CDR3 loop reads CASRHSGSGSYSYEQYF. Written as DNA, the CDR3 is TGTGCCAGCCGTCACTCAGGAAGCGGGTCTTACTCCTACGAGCAGTACTTC.

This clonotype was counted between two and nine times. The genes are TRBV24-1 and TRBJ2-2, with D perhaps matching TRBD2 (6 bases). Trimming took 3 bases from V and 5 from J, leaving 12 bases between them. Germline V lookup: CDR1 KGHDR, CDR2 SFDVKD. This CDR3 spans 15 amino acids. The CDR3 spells CATSDPTGVTGELFF. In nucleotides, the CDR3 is TGTGCCACCAGTGATCCCACGGGGGTAACCGGGGAGCTGTTTTTT.

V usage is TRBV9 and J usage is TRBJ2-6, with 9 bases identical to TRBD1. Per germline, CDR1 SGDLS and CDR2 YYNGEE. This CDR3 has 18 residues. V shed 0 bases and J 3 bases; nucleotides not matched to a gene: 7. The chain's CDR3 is CASSVAIGQGYGANVLTF. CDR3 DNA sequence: TGTGCCAGCAGCGTAGCTATAGGACAGGGGTATGGGGCCAACGTCCTGACTTTC.

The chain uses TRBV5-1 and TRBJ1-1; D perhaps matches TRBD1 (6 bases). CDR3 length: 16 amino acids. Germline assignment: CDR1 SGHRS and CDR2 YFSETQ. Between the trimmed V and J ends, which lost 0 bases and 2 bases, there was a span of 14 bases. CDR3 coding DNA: TGCGCCAGCAGCTTGGACGGGGGCGCGGTTAACACTGAAGCTTTCTTT. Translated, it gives CASSLDGGAVNTEAFF.

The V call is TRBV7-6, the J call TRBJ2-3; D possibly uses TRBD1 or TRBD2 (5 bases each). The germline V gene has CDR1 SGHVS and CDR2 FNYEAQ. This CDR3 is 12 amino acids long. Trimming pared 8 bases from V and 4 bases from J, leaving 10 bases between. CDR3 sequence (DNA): TGTGCCAGCCGAGGGGTGGCAGATACGCAGTATTTT. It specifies CASRGVADTQYF.

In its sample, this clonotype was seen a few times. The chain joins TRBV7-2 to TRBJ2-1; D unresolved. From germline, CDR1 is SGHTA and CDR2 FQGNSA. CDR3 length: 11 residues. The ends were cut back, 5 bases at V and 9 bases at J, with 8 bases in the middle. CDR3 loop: CASSAMIEQFF. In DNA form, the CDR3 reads TGTGCCAGCAGCGCGATGATTGAGCAGTTCTTC.

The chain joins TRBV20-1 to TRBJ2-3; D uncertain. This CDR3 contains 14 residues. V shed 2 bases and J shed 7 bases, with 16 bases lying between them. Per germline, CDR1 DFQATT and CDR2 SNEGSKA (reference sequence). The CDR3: CSARSTGRTHTQYF. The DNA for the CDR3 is TGCAGTGCTAGATCGACGGGCCGCACGCATACGCAGTATTTT.

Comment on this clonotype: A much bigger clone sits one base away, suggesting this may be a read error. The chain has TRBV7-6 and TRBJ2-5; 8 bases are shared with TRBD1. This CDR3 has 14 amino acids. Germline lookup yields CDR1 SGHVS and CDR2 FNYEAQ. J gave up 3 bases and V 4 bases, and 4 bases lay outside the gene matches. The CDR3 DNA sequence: TGTGCCAGCAGCTCCCCGGGACAGGAAGAGACCCAGTACTTC. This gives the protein CASSSPGQEETQYF. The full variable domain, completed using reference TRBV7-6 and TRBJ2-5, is GAGVSQSPRYKVTKRGQDVALRCDPISGHVSLYWYRQALGQGPEFLTYFNYEAQQDKSGLPNDRFSAERPEGSISTLTIQRTEQRDSAMYRCASSSPGQEETQYFGPGTRLLVL.

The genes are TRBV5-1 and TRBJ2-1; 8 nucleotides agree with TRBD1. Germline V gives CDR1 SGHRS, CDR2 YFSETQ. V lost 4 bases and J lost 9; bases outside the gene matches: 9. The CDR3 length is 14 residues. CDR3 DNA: TGCGCCAGCAGCCCGGGACAGGACCTAGCTGAGCAGTTCTTC. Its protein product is CASSPGQDLAEQFF.

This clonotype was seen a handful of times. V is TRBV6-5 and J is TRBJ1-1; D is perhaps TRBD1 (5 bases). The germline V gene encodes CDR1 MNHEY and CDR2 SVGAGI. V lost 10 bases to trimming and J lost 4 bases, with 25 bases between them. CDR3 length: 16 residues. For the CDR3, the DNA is TGTGCCACCCATAAGGGCCTCGGGGGAGGAGGCACTGAAGCTTTCTTT. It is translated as CATHKGLGGGGTEAFF.

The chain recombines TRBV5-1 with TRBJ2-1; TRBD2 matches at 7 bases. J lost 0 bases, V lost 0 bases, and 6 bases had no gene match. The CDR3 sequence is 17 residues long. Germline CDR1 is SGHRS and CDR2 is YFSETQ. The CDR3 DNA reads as TGCGCCAGCAGCTTGGCCCCAACGGGGGGCTCCTACAATGAGCAGTTCTTC. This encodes CASSLAPTGGSYNEQFF.

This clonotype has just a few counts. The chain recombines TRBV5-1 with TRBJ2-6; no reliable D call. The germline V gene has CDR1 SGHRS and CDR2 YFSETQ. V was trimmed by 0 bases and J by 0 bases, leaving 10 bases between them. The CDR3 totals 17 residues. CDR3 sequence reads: CASSLGEVPSGANVLTF. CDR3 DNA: TGCGCCAGCAGCTTGGGAGAGGTGCCCTCTGGGGCCAACGTCCTGACTTTC.